This T cell receptor beta chain was sequenced in a study of blood T cells in healthy people across ages (dated by TCRdb to 2013 to 2016). For the wider study: Template switching captured roughly one uniquely barcoded TCR beta cDNA molecule per two T cells in model experiments. Using deep sequencing normalized with unique cDNA molecular identifiers, the study measured how TCR beta repertoire diversity changes with age. Four age groups were formed from the donors: young (average approximately 16 years), middle-aged (approximately 41), aged (over 55) and long-lived (82). Donors of different ages were randomly distributed across sequencing lanes to avoid experimental bias. Using the same blood draw, the study looked at two additional independent replicas of 1 million unique cDNA reads for two donors, one aged 18 to 30 and the other aged 80 or older. Results and caveats for the whole study, not just this receptor: Because donor CMV infection status was unknown, age-related changes in expanded clonotypes were potentially confounded. Observed TCR beta diversity per million T cells fell roughly linearly with age, and a significant reduction was already apparent by age roughly 40. The long-lived group showed more naive CD4+ T cells, fewer expanded clones and increased TCR diversity than the aged group, suggesting age selection. Bulk unsorted PBMC profiling prevented conclusive comparison of naive and antigen-experienced compartments. The percentage of naive T cells measured by flow cytometry correlated strongly with observed TCR beta diversity. Estimates of total diversity based on one million sequenced T cells were regarded as lower bounds and as underestimates.

The 40 or so donors, aged roughly 6 to 90 years, were systemically healthy Caucasian individuals from Russia. Roughly 9 milliliters of peripheral blood were drawn from each donor into EDTA-treated Vacutainer tubes. Ficoll-Paque density-gradient centrifugation was used to isolate PBMCs, with at least 6.5 million per sample. Total RNA was extracted from PBMCs with Trizol reagent, with at least 5 micrograms obtained per sample. Naive CD45RAhigh/CD27high T cell percentages were measured by flow cytometry on a PBMC aliquot from every donor. This clonotype was observed a few times. The clone's antigen remains unknown. No base-level quality is on record; no much larger clone is a single base apart. The library came from 5' RACE. The run used an Illumina HiSeq 2500. A second roughly 6 to 11 cycle PCR used a sample-barcoded 5' primer and a J-beta primer mix. A template-switch 5' adaptor carrying 12 random nucleotides introduced a unique molecular identifier onto each TCR beta cDNA molecule. Each sample yielded at least 2.5 million CDR3-containing paired-end reads. All of the RNA was converted into first-strand cDNA using the Mint cDNA synthesis kit, with a TRBC-specific oligonucleotide serving as the primer. After uracil-DNA glycosylase treatment, a first 18-cycle PCR used universal primers M1SS and BC2_uni_R on all cDNA. On the authors' methods: Each sample was normalized by randomly selecting 1 million high-quality reads, each carrying a distinct molecular identifier. Reads sharing molecular identifiers were discarded rather than binned into consensus sequences. MiTCR, set to a Q25 quality threshold and the strictest error-elimination algorithm, was used for CDR3 identification, clonotype clustering and error correction. A nonparametric unseen species model with Euler transformation was used to estimate a lower bound on total TCR beta diversity. TCRdb reanalyzed the raw reads on its own, using fastp at Q25 for trimming and MiXCR for clone calling, and kept in-frame beta chains. Each entry merges the rows of one CDR3 protein and shows their most common DNA and genes. Clone size and V and J calls follow TCRdb, not the original study. The sample yields about 1.4 million distinct CDR3 sequences; approximately 63% were counted once. About 6.3% of the sample is taken by the ten largest.

Sequenced input: blood. The sequence derives from a man aged 18 to 35 in good health.

DNA sequence: TGCAGCGGCACTAGCGGGGAAGGGGAGCAGTTCTTC. Translated, this gives CSGTSGEGEQFF. The rearrangement combines TRBV29-1 with TRBJ2-1; 10 middle bases align to TRBD2. Inclusive of the bounding cysteine and phenylalanine, the CDR3 is 12 residues long. CDR3 DNA is the only sequence kept; it has 36 bases, read in frame from the first base. CDR1 and CDR2 (SQVTM, ANQGSEA) derive from the germline V gene. V trim: 7 bases; J trim: 10 bases; unmatched bases: 7.